These 30 T cell receptor beta chains were sequenced from one sample in a study of cytomegalovirus exposure and HLA in healthy donors. Repertoires were generated with immunoSEQ multiplex PCR, while TCRdb's copy carries only in-frame clones and drops some. This table holds around 150,000 clones, about 80% found once. Sequencing used PBMCs. These receptor sequences come from a man aged 25 to 45 in good health and CMV-seropositive.

The chain recombines TRBV5-1 with TRBJ2-3; D may be TRBD2 (5 bases). Trimming took 4 bases from V and 2 from J, leaving 11 bases between them. Germline lookup yields CDR1 SGHRS and CDR2 YFSETQ. The CDR3 extends over 14 amino acids. The CDR3 spells CASSGRTDTDTQYF. In DNA form, the CDR3 reads TGCGCCAGCAGCGGGCGGACTGACACAGATACGCAGTATTTT.

This clone was counted only a few times. Other DNA sequences in the sample encode the same CDR3. The CDR3 sequence: CASSPNSYEQYF. DNA for the CDR3: TGTGCCAGCAGCCCCAACTCCTACGAGCAGTACTTC. This sequence joins TRBV7-2 and TRBJ2-7; no clear D gene. The V gene's germline CDR1 is SGHTA and CDR2 FQGNSA. CDR3 length: 12 residues. Trimming stripped 5 bases from V and 0 bases from J, with 5 bases between.

The J gene is TRBJ2-6, the V gene TRBV7-9; maybe TRBD1 (5 bases). The CDR3 is 17 amino acids. V was shortened by 11 bases and J by 0 bases, with 20 bases between the two germline ends. Germline V gene sequence: CDR1 SEHNR, CDR2 FQNEAQ (reference sequence). Here the CDR3 DNA reads TGTGCCCAATCGCCACGCAGGGTCCTCTCTGGGGCCAACGTCCTGACTTTC. It specifies CAQSPRRVLSGANVLTF.

CDR3 DNA: TGTGCCAGCAGCCCAGGGGGTACCACTGAAGCTTTCTTT. Residues: CASSPGGTTEAFF. The chain recombines TRBV9 with TRBJ1-1; 7 nucleotides agree with TRBD1. Looked up from germline, CDR1 is SGDLS and CDR2 is YYNGEE. The CDR3 is made up of 13 amino acids. Trimming cost V 4 bases and J 4 bases; bases outside gene matches: 4.

V and J are TRBV28 and TRBJ2-1, with 8 bases matching TRBD2. Looked up from germline, CDR1 is MDHEN and CDR2 is SYDVKM. This CDR3 is 13 amino acids long. J lost 5 bases, V lost 8 bases, and 5 bases had no gene match. The CDR3 DNA reads as TGTGCCAGCGGGCTAGCGGGCGACAATGAGCAGTTCTTC. Protein product: CASGLAGDNEQFF.

The chain is built from TRBV29-1 and TRBJ1-1; 8 nucleotides line up with TRBD1. CDR3 length: 13 amino acids. Germline CDR1 reads SQVTM; CDR2 reads ANQGSEA. The trim removed 7 bases at V and 1 base at J, leaving 5 bases unmatched. The CDR3 sequence is CSAYDRGNTEAFF. The CDR3 nucleotides read TGCAGCGCATACGACAGGGGGAACACTGAAGCTTTCTTT.

The chain has TRBV5-1 and TRBJ1-3, with 10 bases identical to TRBD1. Germline CDR1 SGHRS, CDR2 YFSETQ. The CDR3 loop spans 16 amino acids. V lost 0 bases and J lost 2; bases outside the gene matches: 2. CDR3 bases: TGCGCCAGCAGCTTGGGGGGGACAGGGGCTGGAAACACCATATATTTT. Protein: CASSLGGTGAGNTIYF. Drawing the rest from reference TRBV5-1 and TRBJ1-3, the complete variable domain is KAGVTQTPRYLIKTRGQQVTLSCSPISGHRSVSWYQQTPGQGLQFLFEYFSETQRNKGNFPGRFSGRQFSNSRSEMNVSTLELGDSALYLCASSLGGTGAGNTIYFGEGSWLTVV.

The chain combines TRBV18 with TRBJ1-2; D is undetermined. Germline values: CDR1 KGHSH, CDR2 LQKENI. The CDR3 runs to 15 residues. The V gene lost 3 bases and the J gene lost 6 bases, with 17 bases spanning the gap. The CDR3 is CASSPPRSGSDGYTF. CDR3 coding DNA: TGTGCCAGCTCACCTCCCCGTTCAGGCTCGGATGGCTACACCTTC.

This CDR3 reads CASTRVQNSPLHF. The CDR3 coding sequence is TGTGCCAGCACCCGGGTCCAAAATTCACCCCTCCACTTT. The chain carries TRBV2 and TRBJ1-6; D not certain. The CDR3 consists of 13 residues. Germline values: CDR1 SNHLY, CDR2 FYNNEI. The V end lost 7 bases, the J end lost 7 bases, and 11 bases lay between the germline ends.

The chain recombines TRBV7-3 with TRBJ1-6; the D gene is possibly TRBD1 (5 bases). The CDR3 runs 15 residues. Germline V gene sequence: CDR1 SGHTA, CDR2 FQGTGA. The V gene lost 8 bases and the J gene lost 4 bases, with 15 bases spanning the gap. The CDR3 DNA sequence: TGTGCCAGCCGCCGCAATCCAGGGTATAATTCACCCCTCCACTTT. Translation: CASRRNPGYNSPLHF.

The chain couples TRBV5-1 to TRBJ2-3, with TRBD2 identical over 11 bases. Germline values: CDR1 SGHRS, CDR2 YFSETQ. The J segment lost 3 bases and the V segment lost 4 bases, leaving 13 bases of the junction unmatched. The CDR3 loop spans 18 amino acids. CDR3 nucleotides: TGCGCCAGCAGCCCTCGTCCCCAGACTAGCGGGGAGACAGATACGCAGTATTTT. This codes for CASSPRPQTSGETDTQYF.

This clone has only one observation. J is TRBJ1-5 and V is TRBV28, with D perhaps matching TRBD1 (6 bases). CDR1 MDHEN and CDR2 SYDVKM come from the germline V gene. The CDR3 spans 15 residues. The V and J ends lost 4 bases and 6 bases respectively, with 16 bases between them. The CDR3 spells CASSYLQGLSQPQHF. DNA of the CDR3: TGTGCCAGCAGTTACTTACAGGGATTAAGTCAGCCCCAGCATTTT. The full variable domain, rest sourced from reference TRBV28 and TRBJ1-5, is DVKVTQSSRYLVKRTGEKVFLECVQDMDHENMFWYRQDPGLGLRLIYFSYDVKMKEKGDIPEGYSVSREKKERFSLILESASTNQTSMYLCASSYLQGLSQPQHFGDGTRLSIL.

The rearrangement links TRBV10-3 to TRBJ2-7; maybe TRBD1 (5 bases). CDR1 is ENHRY, CDR2 SYGVKD, per germline. The CDR3 sequence is 13 residues long. V lost 4 bases and J lost 6, with 13 bases in between. CDR3 DNA: TGTGCCATCAGTGGCGGAAGGGGTGGCGAGCAGTACTTC. This sequence encodes CAISGGRGGEQYF.

The chain carries TRBV29-1 and TRBJ1-1, with 8 positions matching TRBD1. The V and J ends lost 1 base and 3 bases, in that order; junction bases with no gene match: 7. Germline values: CDR1 SQVTM, CDR2 ANQGSEA. The CDR3 totals 15 residues. The CDR3 sequence is CSVEVRDRRDTEAFF. In DNA form, the CDR3 reads TGCAGCGTTGAAGTAAGGGACAGGAGGGACACTGAAGCTTTCTTT.

The chain employs TRBV30 and TRBJ1-4; a possible D gene is TRBD1 (6 bases). CDR1 GTSNPN and CDR2 SVGIG come from the germline V gene (reference sequence). Trimming took 3 bases from V and 0 from J, leaving 8 bases between them. The CDR3 has 14 amino acids. CDR3 region: CAWSRQATNEKLFF. The CDR3, as DNA: TGTGCCTGGAGCCGACAGGCAACTAATGAAAAACTGTTTTTT.

The chain joins TRBV7-9 to TRBJ1-1; no clear D. Germline V CDR1 and CDR2: SEHNR, FQNEAQ (reference sequence). V gave up 0 bases and J gave up 5 bases, with 10 bases separating them. The CDR3 length is 14 residues. The CDR3 is CASSLADARTEAFF. The DNA of the CDR3 is TGTGCCAGCAGCTTAGCCGACGCGAGGACTGAAGCTTTCTTT.

This chain joins TRBV7-3 and TRBJ2-7; 7 bases are a match to TRBD1. Germline CDR1 and CDR2: SGHTA and FQGTGA. The CDR3 loop spans 13 amino acids. The V segment lost 5 bases and the J segment 5 bases; nucleotides outside the gene matches: 6. The CDR3 DNA reads as TGTGCCAGCAGCAGAGACAGGGTCAACGAGCAGTACTTC. It specifies CASSRDRVNEQYF.

J is TRBJ1-2 and V is TRBV30; D gene ambiguous. The ends were cut back, 4 bases at V and 2 bases at J, with 8 bases in the middle. CDR1 and CDR2 from the germline V gene are GTSNPN and SVGIG (reference sequence). The CDR3 is made up of 12 amino acids. CDR3 in amino acids: CAWTPGNYGYTF. In DNA form, the CDR3 reads TGTGCCTGGACCCCAGGAAACTATGGCTACACCTTC.

This chain's CDR3 is CASSRGQVNTEAFF. CDR3 bases: TGTGCCAGCAGCAGAGGACAGGTGAACACTGAAGCTTTCTTT. V gene TRBV6-6 combines with J gene TRBJ1-1; 7 bases match TRBD1. This CDR3 contains 14 residues. CDR1 MNHNY and CDR2 SVGAGI come from the germline V gene (reference sequence). Losses at the gene ends were 6 bases for V and 0 bases for J; bases not matched to a gene: 4.

The chain employs TRBV4-1 and TRBJ2-7, with unresolved D. The germline V and J ends were trimmed by 0 bases and 6 bases, with 9 bases remaining between them. This CDR3 is 13 amino acids long. From germline, CDR1 is MGHRA and CDR2 YSYEKL. The CDR3 is CASSQEASREQYF. The CDR3 DNA sequence: TGCGCCAGCAGCCAAGAAGCTTCGCGCGAGCAGTACTTC.

The chain has TRBV19 and TRBJ2-7; TRBD1 matches 9 bases. Trimming cost V 3 bases and J 3 bases; bases outside gene matches: 6. Germline V lookup: CDR1 LNHDA, CDR2 SQIVND (reference sequence). The CDR3 has 15 amino acids. CDR3 DNA sequence: TGTGCCAGTAGTATCGCGGGACAGGGTCACTACGAGCAGTACTTC. Translation: CASSIAGQGHYEQYF.

The V call is TRBV6-1, the J call TRBJ2-7; 12 bases align to TRBD1. The CDR3 is 13 amino acids. The germline CDR1 and CDR2 sequences are MNHNS and SASEGT. Germline trimming cut 9 bases from V and 5 bases from J; bases unmatched to any gene: 5. The chain's CDR3 is CARTGQGANEQYF. The CDR3 nucleotides are TGTGCCAGGACGGGACAGGGGGCTAACGAGCAGTACTTC.

This clone was seen only once. The chain carries TRBV6-6 and TRBJ1-1; D gene ambiguous. Trimming pared 9 bases from V and 0 bases from J, leaving 14 bases between. There are 14 residues in the CDR3. The germline V gene encodes CDR1 MNHNY and CDR2 SVGAGI (reference sequence). CDR3 protein: CASSSSKLNTEAFF. CDR3 DNA: TGTGCCAGTAGCAGTTCGAAGTTGAACACTGAAGCTTTCTTT.

V gene TRBV6-5 combines with J gene TRBJ1-2, with TRBD1 identical over 8 bases. Germline CDR1 reads MNHEY; CDR2 reads SVGAGI. CDR3 length equals 14 residues. V shed 8 bases and J 3 bases; nucleotides not matched to a gene: 8. The CDR3 here is CASGQGSAYYGYTF. The CDR3 coding sequence is TGTGCCAGCGGACAGGGTTCGGCCTACTATGGCTACACCTTC.

This rearrangement joins TRBV10-2 to TRBJ1-1; D unresolved. V gave up 2 bases and J gave up 1 base, with 11 bases separating them. The CDR3 runs 15 residues. The germline V gene has CDR1 WSHSY and CDR2 SAAADI. The CDR3 here is CASSEAGRTNTEAFF. Written as DNA, the CDR3 is TGCGCCAGCAGTGAGGCCGGGAGGACGAACACTGAAGCTTTCTTT.

The chain employs TRBV10-3 and TRBJ2-3; 9 bases map to TRBD1. Germline lookup yields CDR1 ENHRY and CDR2 SYGVKD. The junction had 5 bases not matched to a gene; V was cut back by 3 bases and J by 4 bases. This CDR3 has 15 residues. For the CDR3, the DNA is TGTGCCATCAGTGATTGGGACAGGGCCTCAGATACGCAGTATTTT. Translating gives CAISDWDRASDTQYF.

The V gene is TRBV6-1, the J gene TRBJ2-3; 7 bases are a match to TRBD2. The germline V gene encodes CDR1 MNHNS and CDR2 SASEGT. The CDR3 is 14 residues long. Losses at the gene ends were 5 bases for V and 4 bases for J; bases not matched to a gene: 6. The CDR3 here is CASSRTSSADTQYF. The CDR3 bases are TGTGCCAGCAGTAGGACTAGTTCGGCAGATACGCAGTATTTT.

This chain joins TRBV5-4 and TRBJ1-1, with TRBD1 matching over 7 bases. The CDR3 has 15 residues. Germline V gives CDR1 SGHNT, CDR2 YYREEE (reference sequence). Unmatched junction bases numbered 7, after V lost 4 bases and J lost 1 base. The DNA for the CDR3 is TGTGCCAGCAGCCCGGACAGGTGGAGGAACACTGAAGCTTTCTTT. Its translation is CASSPDRWRNTEAFF.

The chain links TRBV9 to TRBJ2-5; TRBD2 agrees at 9 bases. The V and J ends lost 4 bases and 5 bases, in that order; junction bases with no gene match: 12. The CDR3 extends over 16 amino acids. Germline V gene lookup returns CDR1 SGDLS and CDR2 YYNGEE. DNA for the CDR3: TGTGCCAGCAGCCCAGATAGCGGGAGAGGAAAGGAGACCCAGTACTTC. Amino acid sequence: CASSPDSGRGKETQYF. The complete variable domain, with remaining parts taken from reference TRBV9 and TRBJ2-5, reads DSGVTQTPKHLITATGQRVTLRCSPRSGDLSVYWYQQSLDQGLQFLIQYYNGEERAKGNILERFSAQQFPDLHSELNLSSLELGDSALYFCASSPDSGRGKETQYFGPGTRLLVL.

V gene TRBV29-1 combines with J gene TRBJ2-4; TRBD2 matches 8 bases. The junction had 9 bases not matched to a gene; V was cut back by 1 base and J by 1 base. The germline CDR1 and CDR2 sequences are SQVTM and ANQGSEA. The CDR3 spans 17 residues. CDR3 in DNA: TGCAGCGTTGAAGGTGGCGGCGGGGGGTTGGCCAAAAACATTCAGTACTTC. Its protein product is CSVEGGGGGLAKNIQYF.